One sample yielded the 24 T cell receptor beta chains listed below, sequenced in a study of T cell responses to AZD1222 COVID-19 vaccine. TCRdb's table, derived via immunoSEQ multiplex PCR, lists solely in-frame clones and lacks some. The table has around 120,000 clones, about 89% seen once. This sample comprised peripheral blood, obtained on day 0 of MenACWY control vaccination. The receptor source for this set is an adult in good health.

The chain links TRBV7-9 to TRBJ1-1, with D perhaps matching TRBD1 (6 bases). CDR1 is SEHNR and CDR2 is FQNEAQ in the germline V gene (reference sequence). V gave up 6 bases and J gave up 1 base, with 15 bases separating them. The CDR3 totals 15 residues. The CDR3, as DNA: TGTGCCAGCAGACACGGACAGATTTCGAACACTGAAGCTTTCTTT. The encoded protein is CASRHGQISNTEAFF.

This clone was seen a handful of times. This chain links TRBV9 with TRBJ1-1; tentatively, D is TRBD1 (6 bases). Germline assignment: CDR1 SGDLS and CDR2 YYNGEE. The CDR3 covers 16 residues. The ends were cut back, 0 bases at V and 4 bases at J, with 16 bases in the middle. CDR3 DNA sequence: TGTGCCAGCAGCGTAGGGGCGGGGGCTGTGGGCACTGAAGCTTTCTTT. Protein sequence: CASSVGAGAVGTEAFF.

V and J are TRBV5-5 and TRBJ2-3; possible D gene TRBD1, 5 bases. V lost 0 bases and J 2 bases, leaving 13 bases between the germline ends. The V gene's germline CDR1 is SGHKS and CDR2 YYEKEE (reference sequence). The CDR3 contains 16 residues. Here the CDR3 DNA reads TGTGCCAGCAGCTTGGGGACACGTCCAGACACAGATACGCAGTATTTT. Translated, it gives CASSLGTRPDTDTQYF.

This clone is a singleton in its sample. The chain recombines TRBV5-4 with TRBJ2-7; weak D call: TRBD2 (5 bases). There are 13 residues in the CDR3. The germline gives CDR1 SGHNT, CDR2 YYREEE (reference sequence). With 1 base removed from V and 3 bases from J, the gap between germline ends came to 8 bases. The CDR3 sequence: CASSLFGGYEQYF. The CDR3 region has the DNA TGTGCCAGCAGCTTGTTCGGAGGCTACGAGCAGTACTTC.

V gene TRBV3-1 (or the pseudogene TRBV3-2) combines with J gene TRBJ1-2, with 7 bases fitting TRBD1. V shed 0 bases and J 0 bases; nucleotides not matched to a gene: 7. The germline V gene has CDR1 LGHDT and CDR2 YNNKEL (reference sequence). The CDR3 length is 17 residues. The CDR3 DNA follows: TGTGCCAGCAGCCAAGAAACGGGGACAGCTACTAACTATGGCTACACCTTC. It yields the protein CASSQETGTATNYGYTF.

The chain links TRBV30 to TRBJ1-2; no definite D call. CDR1 and CDR2 from the germline V gene are GTSNPN and SVGIG (reference sequence). The CDR3 is 12 amino acids. The V gene lost 7 bases and the J gene lost 6 bases, with 15 bases spanning the gap. DNA of the CDR3: TGTGCCTTTACGTCCGGTCGAGATGGCTACACCTTC. It is translated as CAFTSGRDGYTF.

The genes are TRBV27 and TRBJ2-3, with 10 nucleotides matching TRBD2. With 4 bases clipped from V and 0 bases from J, the junction kept 13 bases outside the gene matches. This CDR3 is built from 19 residues. Germline V CDR1 and CDR2: MNHEY, SMNVEV (reference sequence). CDR3: CASSYRGPGLAFSTDTQYF. The DNA of the CDR3 is TGTGCCAGCAGTTACCGGGGACCGGGACTAGCGTTTAGCACAGATACGCAGTATTTT.

This chain links TRBV9 with TRBJ1-6, with D tentatively TRBD1 (5 bases). Looked up from germline, CDR1 is SGDLS and CDR2 is YYNGEE. The CDR3 extends over 14 amino acids. The V end was cut by 0 bases, the J end by 10 bases, with 11 bases between. CDR3 bases: TGTGCCAGCAGCGTAGAGGGGAGTTGGTCACCCCTCCACTTT. As protein: CASSVEGSWSPLHF.

This clone has more than one count but fewer than ten. This chain connects TRBV5-1 to TRBJ2-3; possible D gene TRBD2, 6 bases. V lost 3 bases and J lost 2, with 10 bases in between. This CDR3 spans 14 amino acids. CDR1 is SGHRS and CDR2 is YFSETQ in the germline V gene. Here the CDR3 reads CASSWGLNTDTQYF. The CDR3 DNA reads TGCGCCAGCAGCTGGGGACTGAACACAGATACGCAGTATTTT.

V and J are TRBV11-3 and TRBJ2-2; D assignment may be TRBD1 or TRBD2 (5 bases each). This CDR3 has 15 amino acids. The germline gives CDR1 SGHNT, CDR2 YENEEA. V was clipped by 4 bases and J by 3 bases, with 12 bases between them. The CDR3 region has the DNA TGTGCCAGCAGCTACCTGGGGCGGGACACCGGGGAGCTGTTTTTT. It yields the protein CASSYLGRDTGELFF.

The chain joins TRBV2 to TRBJ2-3, with D maybe TRBD1 (6 bases). CDR3 length equals 14 residues. Germline V gives CDR1 SNHLY, CDR2 FYNNEI. V shed 3 bases and J shed 4 bases, with 11 bases lying between them. The DNA of the CDR3 is TGTGCCAGCAGTGATCAGGGGAGAGCAGATACGCAGTATTTT. This translates into CASSDQGRADTQYF.

The rearrangement joins TRBV5-4 to TRBJ1-4; TRBD1 aligns across 7 bases. Germline CDR1 is SGHNT and CDR2 is YYREEE (reference sequence). J lost 5 bases, V lost 3 bases, and 4 bases had no gene match. There are 14 residues in the CDR3. The CDR3 region is CASSSGQQNEKLFF. Here the CDR3 DNA reads TGTGCCAGCAGCTCGGGACAGCAAAATGAAAAACTGTTTTTT.

The chain carries TRBV4-1 and TRBJ2-3; TRBD2 matches at 9 bases. Germline loops: CDR1 MGHRA, CDR2 YSYEKL. J lost 5 bases, V lost 1 base, and 10 bases had no gene match. CDR3 length: 17 residues. Here the CDR3 reads CASSQVEIAGVRDTQYF. The CDR3 DNA reads as TGCGCCAGCAGCCAAGTTGAAATAGCGGGAGTGAGAGATACGCAGTATTTT.

V gene TRBV5-4 combines with J gene TRBJ2-2; D gene unclear. The ends were cut back, 0 bases at V and 7 bases at J, with 7 bases in the middle. The CDR3 contains 13 residues. Germline-derived CDR1 and CDR2 are SGHNT and YYREEE (reference sequence). CDR3 region: CASSLDPIGELFF. CDR3 sequence (DNA): TGTGCCAGCAGCTTGGATCCGATCGGGGAGCTGTTTTTT.

This clone was counted once. An end of the junction does not agree with germline; a read error may underlie this. The chain joins TRBV6-1 to TRBJ1-3; unclear D gene. This CDR3 has 14 residues. Germline-derived CDR1 and CDR2 are MNHNS and SASEGT. The CDR3 sequence is CASREGRLGNTIYF. DNA for the CDR3: TGTGCCAGCAGGGAAGGCAGACTTGGAAACACCATATATTTT.

The rearrangement uses TRBV5-6 and TRBJ2-7; TRBD2 agrees at 11 bases. The germline CDR1 and CDR2 sequences are SGHDT and YYEEEE. The CDR3 length is 14 residues. The V segment lost 2 bases and the J segment 4 bases; nucleotides outside the gene matches: 2. DNA of the CDR3: TGTGCCAGCAGCTTAACTAGCGGGAGTTACGAGCAGTACTTC. This translates into CASSLTSGSYEQYF.

The V and J genes are TRBV6-1 and TRBJ1-5, with D uncertain. Germline V gene lookup returns CDR1 MNHNS and CDR2 SASEGT. The ends were cut back, 2 bases at V and 1 base at J, with 3 bases in the middle. The length of the CDR3 is 13 residues. Here the CDR3 reads CASSELSNQPQHF. The CDR3 nucleotides read TGTGCCAGCAGTGAACTCAGCAATCAGCCCCAGCATTTT.

This chain joins TRBV6-1 and TRBJ2-3; 14 nucleotides match TRBD2. Germline V gene data show CDR1 as MNHNS and CDR2 as SASEGT. CDR3 length: 17 amino acids. Trimming removed 0 bases from V and 7 bases from J; junction bases left unmatched: 6. The CDR3 nucleotides read TGTGCCAGCAGTGAAGCGACTAGCGGGAGGGCCAGCCATACGCAGTATTTT. This gives the protein CASSEATSGRASHTQYF.

This rearrangement joins TRBV5-4 to TRBJ1-2; TRBD1 matches at 7 bases. The germline CDR1 and CDR2 sequences are SGHNT and YYREEE (reference sequence). The CDR3 totals 14 residues. Trimming cost V 3 bases and J 3 bases; bases outside gene matches: 5. The CDR3 loop is CASSSGGRDYGYTF. CDR3 DNA sequence: TGTGCCAGCAGCTCAGGGGGGCGAGACTATGGCTACACCTTC. The complete variable domain, with remaining parts taken from reference TRBV5-4 and TRBJ1-2, reads ETGVTQSPTHLIKTRGQQVTLRCSSQSGHNTVSWYQQALGQGPQFIFQYYREEENGRGNFPPRFSGLQFPNYSSELNVNALELDDSALYLCASSSGGRDYGYTFGSGTRLTVV.

The CDR3 spells CASSQAISGELFF. The CDR3 nucleotides are TGTGCCAGCAGCCAGGCTATTTCCGGGGAGCTGTTTTTT. The chain carries TRBV6-2 or TRBV6-3 and TRBJ2-2; D is uncertain. V was pared by 6 bases and J by 6 bases, with 11 bases between. The CDR3 has 13 residues. CDR1 and CDR2 from the germline V gene are MNHEY and SVGEGT.

This clone was found once. This rearrangement joins TRBV9 to TRBJ1-2, with a weak D call TRBD1 (6 bases). The CDR3 loop spans 14 amino acids. V lost 4 bases to trimming and J lost 7 bases, with 17 bases between them. CDR1 SGDLS and CDR2 YYNGEE come from the germline V gene. CDR3 loop: CASSLIAQGAGYTF. The CDR3 DNA reads TGTGCCAGCAGCCTTATAGCACAGGGTGCTGGCTACACCTTC. Filled out from reference TRBV9 and TRBJ1-2, the complete variable domain reads DSGVTQTPKHLITATGQRVTLRCSPRSGDLSVYWYQQSLDQGLQFLIQYYNGEERAKGNILERFSAQQFPDLHSELNLSSLELGDSALYFCASSLIAQGAGYTFGSGTRLTVV.

This clone is a singleton in its sample. This chain links TRBV9 with TRBJ2-2, with 12 bases aligning to TRBD2. J was trimmed by 7 bases and V by 4 bases; bases with no gene match: 8. Germline V gene data show CDR1 as SGDLS and CDR2 as YYNGEE. This CDR3 comprises 16 residues. The CDR3, as DNA: TGTGCCAGCAGCCGGACTAGCGGGATTTCAATCGGGGAGCTGTTTTTT. Amino acids: CASSRTSGISIGELFF.

The chain employs TRBV5-4 and TRBJ2-1; D might be TRBD1 or TRBD2, each matching 5 bases. This CDR3 is 11 amino acids long. Germline CDR1 SGHNT, CDR2 YYREEE (reference sequence). Trimming shortened V by 5 bases and J by 15 bases, and 15 bases separated the two germline ends. The CDR3 is CASSPTAGGFF. The CDR3 DNA sequence: TGTGCCAGCAGTCCCACCGCTGGGGGGTTCTTC.

The CDR3 nucleotides are TGTGCCACCAGTGACCGGTCGACAGGGCTCAATCAGCCCCAGCATTTT. Protein: CATSDRSTGLNQPQHF. The chain has TRBV24-1 and TRBJ1-5; TRBD1 agrees at 7 bases. Germline V CDR1 and CDR2: KGHDR, SFDVKD. V trimming: 4 bases; J trimming: 3 bases; junction bases outside the gene matches: 8. This CDR3 contains 16 residues.